Listed below are T cell receptor beta chains from one sample, sequenced in a study of cytomegalovirus exposure and HLA in healthy donors. Clones were read by immunoSEQ multiplex PCR, and TCRdb kept only the in-frame ones, dropping some. The sample includes about 150,000 clones, 63% of them seen just once. Source material: PBMCs. These TCRs come from a woman in her sixties or seventies in good health and CMV-seropositive. Each CDR3 is given with its conserved first and last residue. A D gene is named only where the DNA matches it firmly. Where a row states a size, it is once, few, many or the class of an expanded clone; other rows omit it.

15	TRBV19	TRBJ2-7	NA	TRBD2	CASSIALAGIAEQYF	TGTGCCAGTAGTATAGCACTAGCGGGGATCGCCGAGCAGTACTTC
12	TRBV10-3	TRBJ2-7	NA	TRBD1	CAISGQGYEQYF	TGTGCCATCAGTGGACAGGGTTACGAGCAGTACTTC
15	TRBV9	TRBJ1-4	few	TRBD1	CASSVGGQPNEKLFF	TGTGCCAGCAGCGTAGGGGGACAGCCAAATGAAAAACTGTTTTTT
13	TRBV10-1	TRBJ2-1	NA	TRBD2	CASSLAGVSEQFF	TGCGCCAGCAGCTTAGCGGGAGTTTCTGAGCAGTTCTTC
13	TRBV18	TRBJ1-2	few	NA	CASSPRSGLGYTF	TGTGCCAGCTCACCACGTTCGGGATTGGGCTACACCTTC
15	TRBV29-1	TRBJ1-1	NA	NA	CSVEDPFAGPAKAFF	TGCAGCGTTGAAGACCCCTTTGCGGGGCCGGCGAAAGCTTTCTTT
19	TRBV5-1	TRBJ1-1	NA	NA	CASDRTTRMIRVFRAEAFF	TGCGCCAGCGATCGGACTACGAGAATGATCAGGGTTTTCAGGGCTGAAGCTTTCTTT
15	TRBV2	TRBJ2-5	NA	TRBD2	CASRGGGPRGETQYF	TGTGCCAGCAGGGGGGGAGGGCCGCGAGGAGAGACCCAGTACTTC
14	TRBV29-1	TRBJ2-7	NA	NA	CSVEAGDSSYEQYF	TGCAGCGTTGAAGCTGGGGACTCTTCCTACGAGCAGTACTTC
14	TRBV5-1	TRBJ2-1	few	TRBD2	CASSLLSGSDEQFF	TGCGCCAGCAGCTTGCTTAGCGGGAGCGATGAGCAGTTCTTC
15	TRBV4-1	TRBJ2-1	NA	TRBD2	CASRPGLAYYNEQFF	TGCGCCAGCAGACCGGGACTAGCATATTACAATGAGCAGTTCTTC
13	TRBV29-1	TRBJ1-1	NA	NA	CSVTGLMNTEAFF	TGCAGCGTAACGGGACTCATGAACACTGAAGCTTTCTTT
13	TRBV9	TRBJ2-2	few	NA	CASRGQTSGELFF	TGTGCCAGCAGGGGGCAGACTTCTGGGGAGCTGTTTTTT
15	TRBV28	TRBJ1-2	NA	NA	CASTREGRGAQGYTF	TGTGCCAGCACTCGGGAAGGGCGGGGGGCGCAGGGCTACACCTTC
17	TRBV27	TRBJ1-2	NA	TRBD1	CASSPKLPGTANYGYTF	TGTGCCAGCAGCCCCAAATTACCCGGGACAGCTAACTATGGCTACACCTTC
19	TRBV7-2	TRBJ2-3	NA	TRBD2	CASSFVRASGRASTDTQYF	TGTGCCAGCAGCTTCGTACGGGCTAGCGGGAGGGCCAGCACAGATACGCAGTATTTT
15	TRBV5-1	TRBJ2-1	NA	TRBD2	CASSLDSSGYNEQFF	TGCGCCAGCAGCTTGGATTCTAGCGGATACAATGAGCAGTTCTTC
13	TRBV28	TRBJ1-5	few	NA	CASSSQGWQPQHF	TGTGCCAGCAGTTCTCAGGGGTGGCAGCCCCAGCATTTT
16	TRBV2	TRBJ1-5	once	NA	CASSRSRGNGNQPQHF	TGTGCCAGCAGCCGAAGCAGGGGAAATGGCAATCAGCCCCAGCATTTT
13	TRBV28	TRBJ2-7	NA	NA	CASRLTSSYEQYF	TGTGCCAGCAGATTGACTAGTTCCTACGAGCAGTACTTC
17	TRBV5-1	TRBJ2-7	NA	TRBD1	CASSLGPTGQGSYEQYF	TGCGCCAGCAGCTTGGGACCCACGGGACAGGGGTCCTACGAGCAGTACTTC
15	TRBV5-5	TRBJ2-7	NA	TRBD2	CASSLSLAGAYEQYF	TGTGCCAGCAGCTTGAGCCTAGCGGGTGCCTACGAGCAGTACTTC
12	TRBV7-8	TRBJ2-7	NA	NA	CASSIDSYEQYF	TGTGCCAGCAGCATCGACAGCTACGAGCAGTACTTC
15	TRBV19	TRBJ1-2	NA	TRBD1	CASSIPTGGSRGYTF	TGTGCCAGTAGTATACCCACAGGGGGCTCGCGGGGCTACACCTTC
18	TRBV28	TRBJ2-3	few	TRBD2	CASSLLAGGPEDTDTQYF	TGTGCCAGCAGTTTACTAGCGGGAGGGCCCGAAGACACAGATACGCAGTATTTT
16	TRBV18	TRBJ1-1	NA	TRBD1	CASSPRGRGMNTEAFF	TGTGCCAGCTCACCCCGCGGCAGGGGGATGAACACTGAAGCTTTCTTT
15	TRBV11-1	TRBJ2-7	NA	NA	CASSLADRSSYEQYF	TGTGCCAGCAGCTTAGCCGACCGGAGCTCCTACGAGCAGTACTTC
13	TRBV10-3	TRBJ2-7	NA	TRBD1	CAISGGTEYEQYF	TGTGCCATCAGTGGGGGGACAGAGTACGAGCAGTACTTC
17	TRBV27	TRBJ2-1	NA	TRBD2	CASSWGGTSAIYNEQFF	TGTGCCAGCAGTTGGGGGGGGACTAGCGCGATATACAATGAGCAGTTCTTC
16	TRBV5-6	TRBJ2-7	NA	NA	CASSSDQDSRSYEQYF	TGTGCCAGCAGCTCCGACCAAGACAGTCGCTCCTACGAGCAGTACTTC
14	TRBV15	TRBJ1-1	NA	NA	CATSRHRELTEAFF	TGTGCCACCAGCAGGCACAGGGAGTTGACTGAAGCTTTCTTT
15	TRBV9	TRBJ2-1	NA	TRBD2	CASSVLGLAGGEQFF	TGTGCCAGCAGCGTCCTCGGACTAGCGGGAGGTGAGCAGTTCTTC
14	TRBV5-6	TRBJ2-5	few	TRBD1	CASSGWTGEETQYF	TGTGCCAGCAGCGGATGGACAGGGGAAGAGACCCAGTACTTC
15	TRBV6-5	TRBJ1-2	NA	TRBD1	CASSAPADRGHGYTF	TGTGCCAGCAGTGCACCGGCGGACAGGGGACACGGCTACACCTTC
16	TRBV5-1	TRBJ2-1	few	TRBD1	CASSTTTGGADNEQFF	TGCGCCAGCAGCACCACAACAGGGGGCGCAGACAATGAGCAGTTCTTC
16	TRBV6-6	TRBJ1-4	NA	NA	CASTYRGGRGNEKLFF	TGTGCCAGCACCTACCGGGGGGGAAGGGGAAATGAAAAACTGTTTTTT